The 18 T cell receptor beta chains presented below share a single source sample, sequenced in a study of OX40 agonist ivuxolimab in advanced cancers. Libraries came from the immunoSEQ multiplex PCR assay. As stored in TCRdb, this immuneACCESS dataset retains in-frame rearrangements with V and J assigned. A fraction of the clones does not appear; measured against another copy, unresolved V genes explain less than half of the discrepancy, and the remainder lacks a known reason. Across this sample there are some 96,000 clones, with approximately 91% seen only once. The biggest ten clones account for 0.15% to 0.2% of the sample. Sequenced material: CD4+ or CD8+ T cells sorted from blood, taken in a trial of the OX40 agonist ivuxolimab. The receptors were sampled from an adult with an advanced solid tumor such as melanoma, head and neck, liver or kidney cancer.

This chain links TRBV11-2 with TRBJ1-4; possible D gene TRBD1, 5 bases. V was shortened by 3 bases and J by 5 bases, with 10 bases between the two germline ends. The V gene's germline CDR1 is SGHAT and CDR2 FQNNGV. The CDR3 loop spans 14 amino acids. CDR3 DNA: TGTGCCAGCAGCTTGGGGCTCAGGAATGAAAAACTGTTTTTT. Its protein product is CASSLGLRNEKLFF.

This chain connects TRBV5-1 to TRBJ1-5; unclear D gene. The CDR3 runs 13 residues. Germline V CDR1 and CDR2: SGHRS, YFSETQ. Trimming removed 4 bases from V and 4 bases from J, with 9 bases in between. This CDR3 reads CASSPGRNQPQHF. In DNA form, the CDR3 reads TGCGCCAGCAGCCCGGGCAGGAATCAGCCCCAGCATTTT. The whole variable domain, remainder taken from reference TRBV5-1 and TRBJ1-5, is KAGVTQTPRYLIKTRGQQVTLSCSPISGHRSVSWYQQTPGQGLQFLFEYFSETQRNKGNFPGRFSGRQFSNSRSEMNVSTLELGDSALYLCASSPGRNQPQHFGDGTRLSIL.

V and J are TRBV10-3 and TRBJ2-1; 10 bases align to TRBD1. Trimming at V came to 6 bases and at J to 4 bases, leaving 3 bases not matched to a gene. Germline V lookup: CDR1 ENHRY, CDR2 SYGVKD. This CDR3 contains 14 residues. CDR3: CAISRQGAYNEQFF. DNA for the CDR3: TGTGCCATCAGCCGACAGGGGGCTTACAATGAGCAGTTCTTC.

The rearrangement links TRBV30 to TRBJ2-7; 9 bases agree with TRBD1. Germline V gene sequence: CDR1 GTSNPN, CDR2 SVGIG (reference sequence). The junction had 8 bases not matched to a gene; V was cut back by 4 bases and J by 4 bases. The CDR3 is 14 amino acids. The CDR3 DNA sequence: TGTGCCTGGACCCCCGGGACAGGGCGGTACGAGCAGTACTTC. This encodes CAWTPGTGRYEQYF.

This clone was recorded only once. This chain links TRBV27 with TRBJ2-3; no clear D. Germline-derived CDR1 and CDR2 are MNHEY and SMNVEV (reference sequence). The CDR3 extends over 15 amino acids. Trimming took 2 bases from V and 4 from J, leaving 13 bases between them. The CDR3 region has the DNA TGTGCCAGCAGTTTAGGCGGAAGAGGCTCAGATACGCAGTATTTT. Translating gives CASSLGGRGSDTQYF.

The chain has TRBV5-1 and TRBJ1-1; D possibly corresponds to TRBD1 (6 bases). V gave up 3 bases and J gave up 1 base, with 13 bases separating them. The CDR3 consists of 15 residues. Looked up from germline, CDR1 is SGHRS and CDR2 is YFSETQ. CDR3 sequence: CASSYAGTQNTEAFF. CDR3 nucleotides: TGCGCCAGCAGCTACGCCGGGACACAGAACACTGAAGCTTTCTTT.

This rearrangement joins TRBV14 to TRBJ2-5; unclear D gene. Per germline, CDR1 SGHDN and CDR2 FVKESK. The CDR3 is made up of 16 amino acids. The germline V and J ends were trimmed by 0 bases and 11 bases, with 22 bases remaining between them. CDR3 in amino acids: CASSQDLGLLIGAQYF. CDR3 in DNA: TGTGCCAGCAGCCAAGATCTCGGCCTACTAATAGGAGCGCAGTACTTC.

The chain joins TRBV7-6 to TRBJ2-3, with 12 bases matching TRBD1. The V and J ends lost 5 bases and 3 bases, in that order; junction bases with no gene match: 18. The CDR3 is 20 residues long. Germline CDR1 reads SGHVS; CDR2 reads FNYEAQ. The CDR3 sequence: CASSPPEPRGQGAGTDTQYF. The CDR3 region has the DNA TGTGCCAGCAGCCCGCCGGAGCCCCGGGGACAGGGGGCTGGGACAGATACGCAGTATTTT.

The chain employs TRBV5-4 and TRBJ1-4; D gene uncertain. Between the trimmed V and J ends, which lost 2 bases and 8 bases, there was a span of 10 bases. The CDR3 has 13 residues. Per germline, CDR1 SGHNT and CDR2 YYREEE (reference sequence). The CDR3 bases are TGTGCCAGCAGCTTAGCACCGCCCGAAAAACTGTTTTTT. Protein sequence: CASSLAPPEKLFF.

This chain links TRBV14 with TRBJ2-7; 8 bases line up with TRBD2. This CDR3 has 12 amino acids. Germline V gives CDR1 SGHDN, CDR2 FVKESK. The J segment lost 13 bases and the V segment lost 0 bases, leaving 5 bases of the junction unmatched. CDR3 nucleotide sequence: TGTGCCAGCAGCCAAGAGTTGCGGGGGGTCTACTTC. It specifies CASSQELRGVYF. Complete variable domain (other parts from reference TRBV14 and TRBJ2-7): EAGVTQFPSHSVIEKGQTVTLRCDPISGHDNLYWYRRVMGKEIKFLLHFVKESKQDESGMPNNRFLAERTGGTYSTLKVQPAELEDSGVYFCASSQELRGVYFGPGTRLTVT.

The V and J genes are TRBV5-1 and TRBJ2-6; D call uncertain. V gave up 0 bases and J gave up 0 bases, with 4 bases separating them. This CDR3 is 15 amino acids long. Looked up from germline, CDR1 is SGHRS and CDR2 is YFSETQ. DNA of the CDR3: TGCGCCAGCAGCTTGGTTTTCTCTGGGGCCAACGTCCTGACTTTC. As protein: CASSLVFSGANVLTF.

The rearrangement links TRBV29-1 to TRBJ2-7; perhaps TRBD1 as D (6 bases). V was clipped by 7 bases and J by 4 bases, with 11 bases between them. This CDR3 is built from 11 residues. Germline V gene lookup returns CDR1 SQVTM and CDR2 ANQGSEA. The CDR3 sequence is CSGRTVYEQYF. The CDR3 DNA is TGCAGCGGGCGGACAGTATACGAGCAGTACTTC.

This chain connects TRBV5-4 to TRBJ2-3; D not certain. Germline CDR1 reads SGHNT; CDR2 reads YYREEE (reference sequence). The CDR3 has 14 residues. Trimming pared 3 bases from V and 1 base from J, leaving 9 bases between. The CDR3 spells CASSSGQRTDTQYF. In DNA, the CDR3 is TGTGCCAGCAGCTCCGGGCAACGCACAGATACGCAGTATTTT.

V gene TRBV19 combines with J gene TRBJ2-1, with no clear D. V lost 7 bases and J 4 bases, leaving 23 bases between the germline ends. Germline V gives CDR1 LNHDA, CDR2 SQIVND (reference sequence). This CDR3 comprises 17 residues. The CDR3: CASNTWLGLGGYNEQFF. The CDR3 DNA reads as TGTGCCAGTAACACTTGGTTAGGGCTCGGTGGGTACAATGAGCAGTTCTTC.

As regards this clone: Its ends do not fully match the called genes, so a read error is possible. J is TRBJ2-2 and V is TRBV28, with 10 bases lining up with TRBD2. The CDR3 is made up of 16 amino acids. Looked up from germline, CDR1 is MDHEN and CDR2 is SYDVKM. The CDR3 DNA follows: TGTGCCAGCAGTTCCATAGCGGGAGGAAACATCGGGGAGCTGTTTTTT. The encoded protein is CASSSIAGGNIGELFF.

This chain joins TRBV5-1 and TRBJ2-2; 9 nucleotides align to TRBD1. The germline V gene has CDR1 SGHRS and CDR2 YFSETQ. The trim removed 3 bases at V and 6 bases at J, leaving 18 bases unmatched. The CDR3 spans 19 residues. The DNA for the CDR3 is TGCGCCAGCAGCTCGCCGGGACAGGGCTGGGGTATACTTCCCGGGGAGCTGTTTTTT. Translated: CASSSPGQGWGILPGELFF. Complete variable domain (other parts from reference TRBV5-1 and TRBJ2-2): KAGVTQTPRYLIKTRGQQVTLSCSPISGHRSVSWYQQTPGQGLQFLFEYFSETQRNKGNFPGRFSGRQFSNSRSEMNVSTLELGDSALYLCASSSPGQGWGILPGELFFGEGSRLTVL.

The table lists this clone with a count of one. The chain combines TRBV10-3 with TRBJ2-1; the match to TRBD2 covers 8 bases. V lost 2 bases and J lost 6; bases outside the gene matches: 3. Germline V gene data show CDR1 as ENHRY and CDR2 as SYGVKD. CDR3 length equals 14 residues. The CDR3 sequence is CAISERGGLNEQFF. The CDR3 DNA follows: TGTGCCATCAGTGAGCGGGGGGGCCTCAATGAGCAGTTCTTC.

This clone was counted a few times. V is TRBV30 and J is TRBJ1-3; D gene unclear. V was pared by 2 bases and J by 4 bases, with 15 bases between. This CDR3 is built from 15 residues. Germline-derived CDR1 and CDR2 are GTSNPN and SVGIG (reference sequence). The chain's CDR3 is CAWSKSRFGGNTIYF. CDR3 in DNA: TGTGCCTGGAGTAAAAGTAGGTTCGGCGGAAACACCATATATTTT.